This T cell receptor (beta chain) was obtained from a study of persistence of HIV-infected CD4 T cells. This was the immunoSEQ version 4 assay in survey mode. Only in-frame clones appear in the TCRdb table, and some are missing; sequencing was by immunoSEQ multiplex PCR. The table has about 20,000 clones, about 62% seen once. Cells were stimulated with overlapping HIV-1 Gag 15-mer peptides. Responding CD4+ T cells were sorted by upregulation of both CD40 ligand and CD69. Before stimulation, PBMCs underwent CD8+ T cell depletion. As for this clone: Antigen unknown.

V gave up 4 bases and J gave up 6 bases, with 14 bases separating them. The CDR3 totals 14 residues. Germline V gives CDR1 SGHRS, CDR2 YFSETQ. The V and J genes are TRBV5-1 and TRBJ1-5, with D uncertain. This receptor was identified in an adult woman with HIV who was CMV-seropositive. The source was CD4+ T cells sorted from PBMCs after approximately 20-hour stimulation, collected from a patient who received antiretroviral therapy. The CDR3 bases are TGCGCCAGCAGCCCCCGGCCAGGTGGTCAGCCCCAGCATTTT. It encodes CASSPRPGGQPQHF.